This T cell receptor beta chain is from a study of T cell changes during pregnancy in multiple sclerosis. The repertoire was sequenced with immunoSEQ multiplex PCR; TCRdb's copy has only in-frame clones and lacks some. This sample has tens of thousands of clones; approximately 90% occur once, and the top ten carry 5.9%. CDR1 and CDR2 (germline): LGHNA, YSLEER. The CDR3 is 16 amino acids. V lost 0 bases to trimming and J lost 10 bases; unmatched junction nucleotides: 10. The sequenced sample was CD8+ T cells from peripheral blood mononuclear cells, obtained after pregnancy. This receptor was taken from a female donor in good health, enrolled as a control in a pregnancy study. The V gene is TRBV4-3, the J gene TRBJ2-1; 9 positions match TRBD2. This CDR3 reads CASSQDSAGGLSEQFF. CDR3 nucleotide sequence: TGCGCCAGCAGCCAAGATTCTGCGGGGGGGTTGTCCGAGCAGTTCTTC.